The source of this T cell receptor (beta chain) is a study of blood T cell repertoires in COVID-19. Study at large: The origin of the acute and convalescent COVID-19 samples was the United States, Italy and Spain.

Looked up from germline, CDR1 is MNHEY and CDR2 is SVGEGT. The CDR3 covers 16 residues. V shed 6 bases and J shed 1 base, with 16 bases lying between them. Generated by immunoSEQ multiplex PCR, the TCRdb table keeps only in-frame clones and is missing some. The sample shows 260,000 or so clones, roughly four fifths of them seen only once. This clonotype was sampled from a woman aged 65 to 85 with acute or convalescent COVID-19. The J gene is TRBJ1-5, the V gene TRBV6-2 or TRBV6-3; D is ambiguous. Sequenced sample: peripheral blood. CDR3 nucleotide sequence: TGTGCCAGCAGCCCGAGGGCGGGGATCAGCAATCAGCCCCAGCATTTT. Its translation: CASSPRAGISNQPQHF.